This TCR beta chain emerged from a study of blood T cell repertoires in COVID-19. For the study at large: Sites in the United States, Italy and Spain provided acute and convalescent COVID-19 samples. PBMCs, B-cell-depleted T cells, or T cells provided the cDNA or gDNA that made up the material.

During active infection, Seattle patients enrolled and were then monitored through disease. Per the authors' pipeline: Cell counts per sample came from amplifying reference gene primers. Repertoires were generated with immunoSEQ multiplex PCR, while TCRdb's copy carries only in-frame clones and drops some. V, J and clone size are those of that table, while D and trimming were read from the DNA. The sample consists of over 150,000 clones, roughly 84% of them appearing once. Germline CDR1 SGHNT, CDR2 YENEEA. The CDR3 length is 15 residues. V was clipped by 0 bases and J by 5 bases, with 10 bases between them.

This clonotype was obtained from a man aged 50-60 years with COVID-19, enrolled during active disease. This chain connects TRBV11-3 to TRBJ2-2, with a weak D call TRBD2 (6 bases). The specimen sequenced was peripheral blood. The DNA for the CDR3 is TGTGCCAGCAGCTTAGACGGGGGAATTACCGGGGAGCTGTTTTTT. Its translation: CASSLDGGITGELFF.